A single sample is the source of the 27 T cell receptor beta chains below, sequenced in a study of PD-1 blockade in classical Hodgkin lymphoma. TCRdb keeps only in-frame clones here, not all; method: immunoSEQ multiplex PCR. Counted here are just under 45,000 clones, approximately 79% occurring once; the ten biggest clones make up approximately 3%. Exposure to brentuximab vedotin varied, and each patient had relapsed following autologous stem cell transplantation. The specimen comprised peripheral blood mononuclear cells (PBMCs), sampled before the second cycle of nivolumab. The receptor source for this set is a human donor with classical Hodgkin lymphoma.

The rearrangement uses TRBV7-2 and TRBJ2-3; D possibly corresponds to TRBD1 (7 bases). CDR3 length: 16 residues. The V gene lost 2 bases and the J gene lost 3 bases, with 15 bases spanning the gap. Germline V lookup: CDR1 SGHTA, CDR2 FQGNSA. CDR3 in amino acids: CASSLQGGRATDTQYF. CDR3 nucleotide sequence: TGTGCCAGCAGCTTACAGGGGGGCAGGGCAACAGATACGCAGTATTTT.

This rearrangement joins TRBV7-2 to TRBJ1-3; D might be TRBD1 (5 bases). CDR1 is SGHTA and CDR2 is FQGNSA in the germline V gene. The CDR3 is 15 residues long. The V and J ends lost 4 bases and 5 bases respectively, with 15 bases between them. CDR3 amino acids: CASSSQGGIRNTIYF. CDR3 DNA sequence: TGTGCCAGCAGCTCCCAGGGCGGAATTAGAAACACCATATATTTT.

V and J are TRBV5-1 and TRBJ2-7, with 7 bases lining up with TRBD1. CDR3 size: 13 residues. J gave up 0 bases and V 3 bases, and 0 bases lay outside the gene matches. Looked up from germline, CDR1 is SGHRS and CDR2 is YFSETQ. CDR3 nucleotides: TGCGCCAGCAGCTGGGACAGCTCCTACGAGCAGTACTTC. It specifies CASSWDSSYEQYF.

The chain uses TRBV6-1 and TRBJ2-3, with 8 nucleotides matching TRBD2. Germline CDR1 reads MNHNS; CDR2 reads SASEGT. Losses at the gene ends were 0 bases for V and 6 bases for J; bases not matched to a gene: 11. The CDR3 runs 17 residues. DNA of the CDR3: TGTGCCAGCAGTGAAGCGACGATACAGCGGGGGTCGGATACGCAGTATTTT. This encodes CASSEATIQRGSDTQYF.

The V call is TRBV9, the J call TRBJ1-1, with 7 bases lining up with TRBD1. After removal of 4 bases from V and 6 bases from J, the junction contained 6 bases not matched to a gene. Germline loops: CDR1 SGDLS, CDR2 YYNGEE. This CDR3 spans 13 amino acids. Written as DNA, the CDR3 is TGTGCCAGCAGCCCTGGGACAGAGTCTGAAGCTTTCTTT. This encodes CASSPGTESEAFF. The whole variable domain, remainder taken from reference TRBV9 and TRBJ1-1, is DSGVTQTPKHLITATGQRVTLRCSPRSGDLSVYWYQQSLDQGLQFLIQYYNGEERAKGNILERFSAQQFPDLHSELNLSSLELGDSALYFCASSPGTESEAFFGQGTRLTVV.

The J gene is TRBJ1-1, the V gene TRBV4-3; D remains unclear. The V and J ends lost 0 bases and 3 bases respectively, with 8 bases between them. The CDR3 has 14 amino acids. Germline-derived CDR1 and CDR2 are LGHNA and YSLEER. The CDR3 sequence is CASSQEAGYTEAFF. The CDR3 DNA reads TGCGCCAGCAGCCAAGAGGCGGGATACACTGAAGCTTTCTTT.

The chain employs TRBV27 and TRBJ1-2; 7 nucleotides match TRBD1. Trimming took 8 bases from V and 2 from J; bases not matched to a gene: 8. This CDR3 contains 14 residues. Germline CDR1 is MNHEY and CDR2 is SMNVEV (reference sequence). Here the CDR3 reads CASSFLTGNYGYTF. The CDR3 nucleotides are TGTGCCAGCTCCTTTTTGACAGGGAACTATGGCTACACCTTC.

The chain combines TRBV9 with TRBJ1-3; 7 nucleotides align to TRBD1. This CDR3 is built from 17 residues. J was trimmed by 0 bases and V by 3 bases; bases with no gene match: 9. Germline V gives CDR1 SGDLS, CDR2 YYNGEE. The CDR3 coding sequence is TGTGCCAGCAGCGCCTTATCCCGGGACAGCTCTGGAAACACCATATATTTT. Residues: CASSALSRDSSGNTIYF. The whole variable domain, filled in from reference TRBV9 and TRBJ1-3, reads DSGVTQTPKHLITATGQRVTLRCSPRSGDLSVYWYQQSLDQGLQFLIQYYNGEERAKGNILERFSAQQFPDLHSELNLSSLELGDSALYFCASSALSRDSSGNTIYFGEGSWLTVV.

The V gene is TRBV2, the J gene TRBJ2-1, with D maybe TRBD1 (6 bases). CDR1 and CDR2 (germline): SNHLY, FYNNEI. The CDR3 spans 16 residues. The V gene lost 6 bases and the J gene lost 2 bases, with 17 bases spanning the gap. The CDR3 protein is CASSQGPRKAYNEQFF. The CDR3 DNA follows: TGTGCCAGCAGCCAGGGGCCCCGTAAAGCCTACAATGAGCAGTTCTTC. Together with reference TRBV2 and TRBJ2-1, the CDR3 gives the full variable domain: EPEVTQTPSHQVTQMGQEVILRCVPISNHLYFYWYRQILGQKVEFLVSFYNNEISEKSEIFDDQFSVERPDGSNFTLKIRSTKLEDSAMYFCASSQGPRKAYNEQFFGPGTRLTVL.

The V call is TRBV11-2, the J call TRBJ2-7; D is unclear. V was trimmed by 2 bases and J by 5 bases, leaving 16 bases between them. This CDR3 has 15 amino acids. Germline V lookup: CDR1 SGHAT, CDR2 FQNNGV. DNA of the CDR3: TGTGCCAGCAGCTTACTTCCCGATCCACCCCACGAGCAGTACTTC. It translates to CASSLLPDPPHEQYF.

This chain joins TRBV30 and TRBJ1-2; D is uncertain. This CDR3 has 13 amino acids. V lost 0 bases, J lost 4 bases, and 9 bases lay in between. Germline-derived CDR1 and CDR2 are GTSNPN and SVGIG (reference sequence). The CDR3 region is CAWSVRGSYGYTF. The CDR3 DNA sequence: TGTGCCTGGAGTGTTAGAGGCAGCTATGGCTACACCTTC.

The chain links TRBV27 to TRBJ1-6; D gene ambiguous. The V and J ends lost 5 bases and 0 bases respectively, with 11 bases between them. Per the germline V gene, CDR1 is MNHEY and CDR2 is SMNVEV (reference sequence). The CDR3 spans 16 residues. CDR3: CASSLIQSSYNSPLHF. The CDR3 nucleotides are TGTGCCAGCAGTCTAATACAGAGCTCCTATAATTCACCCCTCCACTTT.

In its sample, this clone ranks as medium-sized. The chain combines TRBV7-8 with TRBJ1-1; 9 positions match TRBD1. The CDR3 is made up of 13 amino acids. Germline V gene lookup returns CDR1 SGHVS and CDR2 FQNEAQ. V lost 5 bases and J lost 8; bases outside the gene matches: 6. CDR3 nucleotides: TGTGCCAGCAGCATCGGACAGGGGTTGGAAGCTTTCTTT. Encoded protein: CASSIGQGLEAFF.

Sample share makes this clone medium-sized (0.01 to 0.1%). This chain uses TRBV4-3 with TRBJ1-2; possible D gene TRBD1, 6 bases. Trimming pared 0 bases from V and 2 bases from J, leaving 10 bases between. This CDR3 comprises 15 residues. Looked up from germline, CDR1 is LGHNA and CDR2 is YSLEER. CDR3 nucleotides: TGCGCCAGCAGCCAAGATAGGCAGGGGAACTATGGCTACACCTTC. Its protein product is CASSQDRQGNYGYTF.

The V and J genes are TRBV7-8 and TRBJ2-3; 7 bases are a match to TRBD2. J gave up 2 bases and V 1 base, and 12 bases lay outside the gene matches. CDR3 length equals 18 residues. Germline assignment: CDR1 SGHVS and CDR2 FQNEAQ. The DNA of the CDR3 is TGTGCCAGCAGCTTAGAATTGAGGACTAGTGCCGTCACAGATACGCAGTATTTT. This codes for CASSLELRTSAVTDTQYF.

In this sample, this clone is medium-sized. The J gene is TRBJ2-7, the V gene TRBV12-5; D unclear. The V gene's germline CDR1 is LGHNT and CDR2 FRNRAP. The CDR3 runs to 11 residues. Deletions cut 2 bases from V and 3 bases from J, with 2 bases between. CDR3 nucleotide sequence: TGTGCTAGTGGTTTGATCTACGAGCAGTACTTC. Translated, it gives CASGLIYEQYF.

V is TRBV4-3 and J is TRBJ2-3; 7 positions match TRBD2. This CDR3 contains 16 residues. The V and J ends lost 0 bases and 2 bases, in that order; junction bases with no gene match: 5. The germline V gene has CDR1 LGHNA and CDR2 YSLEER. The CDR3 sequence is CASSQDRGDPTDTQYF. The DNA of the CDR3 is TGCGCCAGCAGCCAAGATCGGGGGGACCCCACAGATACGCAGTATTTT.

The chain joins TRBV11-2 to TRBJ1-3, with D unresolved. The V end lost 0 bases, the J end lost 4 bases, and 10 bases lay between the germline ends. This CDR3 is built from 15 residues. Germline V gene lookup returns CDR1 SGHAT and CDR2 FQNNGV. DNA of the CDR3: TGTGCCAGCAGCTTAGATCCGGACTACGGAAACACCATATATTTT. Protein sequence: CASSLDPDYGNTIYF.

This clone has a handful of counts. V and J are TRBV30 and TRBJ1-1; D might be TRBD1 (6 bases). CDR1 and CDR2 from the germline V gene are GTSNPN and SVGIG (reference sequence). V lost 0 bases to trimming and J lost 8 bases, with 13 bases between them. CDR3 size: 13 residues. CDR3: CAWSVGGRNEAFF. DNA for the CDR3: TGTGCCTGGAGTGTAGGGGGACGGAACGAAGCTTTCTTT.

The rearrangement uses TRBV6-6 and TRBJ2-5; 10 nucleotides match TRBD2. The CDR3 has 14 amino acids. Germline assignment: CDR1 MNHNY and CDR2 SVGAGI (reference sequence). V was clipped by 8 bases and J by 1 base; unmatched bases: 4. This chain's CDR3 is CASEGLASQETQYF. The CDR3 DNA sequence: TGTGCCAGCGAGGGACTAGCGAGCCAAGAGACCCAGTACTTC.

This sequence joins TRBV15 and TRBJ2-6, with TRBD1 matching 8 bases. Per germline, CDR1 LNHNV and CDR2 YYDKDF (reference sequence). V was clipped by 3 bases and J by 2 bases; unmatched bases: 0. There are 15 residues in the CDR3. The CDR3 reads CATSRDRAGANVLTF. The CDR3 DNA reads TGTGCCACCAGCAGGGACAGGGCTGGGGCCAACGTCCTGACTTTC.

The count of this clone is one. The chain uses TRBV6-5 and TRBJ2-7, with 8 bases fitting TRBD1. CDR1 and CDR2 from the germline V gene are MNHEY and SVGAGI. The J segment lost 3 bases and the V segment lost 3 bases, leaving 7 bases of the junction unmatched. The CDR3 has 15 amino acids. The CDR3: CASSYFSGQGYEQYF. In nucleotides, the CDR3 is TGTGCCAGCAGTTATTTTTCCGGACAGGGCTACGAGCAGTACTTC.

V and J are TRBV5-4 and TRBJ2-3; 14 bases fit TRBD2. Germline V gives CDR1 SGHNT, CDR2 YYREEE (reference sequence). The V segment lost 4 bases and the J segment 4 bases; nucleotides outside the gene matches: 2. The CDR3 is 15 amino acids. The CDR3 DNA is TGTGCCAGCAGCATGGGACTAGCGGGAGCAGATACGCAGTATTTT. Translating gives CASSMGLAGADTQYF.

This clone was seen repeatedly, ten times or more. This chain connects TRBV7-9 to TRBJ2-5; D not certain. Trimming pared 0 bases from V and 3 bases from J, leaving 5 bases between. The CDR3 contains 13 residues. From germline, CDR1 is SEHNR and CDR2 FQNEAQ (reference sequence). The CDR3 loop is CASSLAQKETQYF. As DNA, the CDR3 is TGTGCCAGCAGCTTAGCACAGAAAGAGACCCAGTACTTC.

In DNA form, the CDR3 reads TGTGCCAGCAGTGAGTTCGGACAGGTCTACGAGCAGTACTTC. Protein: CASSEFGQVYEQYF. V is TRBV25-1 and J is TRBJ2-7; TRBD1 aligns across 7 bases. The germline gives CDR1 MGHDK, CDR2 SYGVNS. This CDR3 has 14 residues. V lost 3 bases, J lost 3 bases, and 5 bases stayed unmatched.

The CDR3 protein is CASSSGPGWETQYF. The DNA for the CDR3 is TGTGCCAGCTCGTCCGGCCCCGGGTGGGAGACCCAGTACTTC. V usage is TRBV18 and J usage is TRBJ2-5; D gene ambiguous. The CDR3 has 14 residues. In germline, CDR1 is KGHSH, CDR2 LQKENI. V was shortened by 6 bases and J by 5 bases, with 16 bases between the two germline ends.

V usage is TRBV7-3 and J usage is TRBJ2-5; 10 bases agree with TRBD2. Losses at the gene ends were 4 bases for V and 5 bases for J; bases not matched to a gene: 7. Looked up from germline, CDR1 is SGHTA and CDR2 is FQGTGA. This CDR3 comprises 15 residues. CDR3 sequence reads: CASSSIAGGLETQYF. As DNA, the CDR3 is TGTGCCAGCAGCTCCATAGCGGGGGGACTGGAGACCCAGTACTTC.